A single sample is the source of the 31 T cell receptor beta chains below, sequenced in a study of T cell responses to AZD1222 COVID-19 vaccine. Profiling relied on immunoSEQ multiplex PCR, and the TCRdb table lists in-frame clones only, not all of them. This table has a few hundred thousand clones, 80% to 95% appearing once. This sample comprised peripheral blood, obtained on day 0 of AZD1222 vaccination. The origin of the receptors is an adult in good health.

Only one count was recorded for this clone. V usage is TRBV30 and J usage is TRBJ1-1; D is uncertain. The CDR3 length is 13 residues. Trimming left V 4 bases short and J 6 bases short, with 15 bases between. Germline-derived CDR1 and CDR2 are GTSNPN and SVGIG (reference sequence). The DNA for the CDR3 is TGTGCCTGGACGCCAGGTTTTGCCCCTGAAGCTTTCTTT. It codes for CAWTPGFAPEAFF. Based on the CDR3 plus reference TRBV30 and TRBJ1-1, the full variable domain is SQTIHQWPATLVQPVGSPLSLECTVEGTSNPNLYWYRQAAGRGLQLLFYSVGIGQISSEVPQNLSASRPQDRQFILSSKKLLLSDSGFYLCAWTPGFAPEAFFGQGTRLTVV.

The CDR3 here is CASSPPYRVRNNQPQHF. The CDR3 DNA reads TGTGCCAGCTCCCCACCTTACAGGGTGAGAAACAATCAGCCCCAGCATTTT. This chain connects TRBV28 to TRBJ1-5, with D possibly being TRBD1 (6 bases). V was cut by 8 bases and J by 3 bases, with 23 bases left in between. The germline CDR1 and CDR2 sequences are MDHEN and SYDVKM. The CDR3 runs 17 residues.

V usage is TRBV7-5 and J usage is TRBJ1-1; the table assigns TRBD1, which was not confirmed against the DNA. TRBV7-5 is noted as a pseudogene. The CDR3 length is 15 residues. The CDR3 reads CASRPRTGPNTEAFF. Here the CDR3 DNA reads TGTGCCAGCCGACCCCGGACAGGGCCTAACACTGAAGCTTTCTTT.

The CDR3 nucleotides are TGTGCCAGCAGCCCTATAGCGGGAGTCGATACGCAGTATTTT. Protein: CASSPIAGVDTQYF. The chain recombines TRBV7-3 with TRBJ2-3; 9 bases map to TRBD2. The length of the CDR3 is 14 residues. Germline V gives CDR1 SGHTA, CDR2 FQGTGA. V lost 5 bases to trimming and J lost 6 bases; unmatched junction nucleotides: 6. Full variable domain (missing parts from reference TRBV7-3 and TRBJ2-3): GAGVSQTPSNKVTEKGKYVELRCDPISGHTALYWYRQSLGQGPEFLIYFQGTGAADDSGLPNDRFFAVRPEGSVSTLKIQRTERGDSAVYLCASSPIAGVDTQYFGPGTRLTVL.

This clone was detected once. The CDR3: CAWSRGGLYEQYF. DNA for the CDR3: TGTGCCTGGAGCCGGGGTGGGTTATACGAGCAGTACTTC. The genes are TRBV30 and TRBJ2-7, with a weak D call TRBD2 (5 bases). Between the trimmed V and J ends, which lost 3 bases and 4 bases, there was a span of 13 bases. Germline V gene data show CDR1 as GTSNPN and CDR2 as SVGIG (reference sequence). The CDR3 has 13 residues.

The rearrangement joins TRBV2 to TRBJ2-1; 7 bases fit TRBD1. J lost 9 bases, V lost 3 bases, and 2 bases had no gene match. Germline CDR1 reads SNHLY; CDR2 reads FYNNEI. The length of the CDR3 is 12 residues. CDR3: CASSDRQGEQFF. The CDR3 coding sequence is TGTGCCAGCAGTGACAGACAGGGTGAGCAGTTCTTC.

The rearrangement joins TRBV5-6 to TRBJ2-1; the D gene is possibly TRBD2 (6 bases). V was trimmed by 3 bases and J by 6 bases, leaving 16 bases between them. The germline V gene encodes CDR1 SGHDT and CDR2 YYEEEE. The CDR3 contains 15 residues. The CDR3 bases are TGTGCCAGCAGCTCCCCGGGGCTAGCGCTCAATGAGCAGTTCTTC. Translating it yields CASSSPGLALNEQFF.

The CDR3 spells CASSFTGIANTGELFF. CDR3 bases: TGTGCCAGCAGCTTCACCGGGATTGCGAACACCGGGGAGCTGTTTTTT. The chain is built from TRBV11-2 and TRBJ2-2; tentatively, D is TRBD2 (5 bases). V dropped 3 bases and J dropped 0 bases, with 11 bases sitting between them. The CDR3 covers 16 residues. CDR1 and CDR2 from the germline V gene are SGHAT and FQNNGV.

The chain combines TRBV3-1 (or the pseudogene TRBV3-2) with TRBJ1-6; no clear D gene. The germline CDR1 and CDR2 sequences are LGHDT and YNNKEL (reference sequence). The CDR3 runs 14 residues. V was shortened by 1 base and J by 13 bases, with 14 bases between the two germline ends. CDR3: CASSQVSPLGPLHF. The CDR3 region has the DNA TGTGCCAGCAGCCAAGTATCCCCACTCGGGCCCCTCCACTTT.

The V call is TRBV5-4, the J call TRBJ1-1; TRBD1 is a possible D gene (5 bases). With 4 bases removed from V and 1 base from J, the gap between germline ends came to 8 bases. Germline V gives CDR1 SGHNT, CDR2 YYREEE (reference sequence). The CDR3 loop spans 13 amino acids. DNA of the CDR3: TGTGCCAGCAGCCGGGACGGGAACACTGAAGCTTTCTTT. This encodes CASSRDGNTEAFF.

In DNA, the CDR3 is TGTGCCAGCAGTTTCACAGGGATGTATTCACCCCTCCACTTT. Translated, it gives CASSFTGMYSPLHF. The chain has TRBV28 and TRBJ1-6; D may be TRBD1 (6 bases). The V gene's germline CDR1 is MDHEN and CDR2 SYDVKM. There are 14 residues in the CDR3. V was pared by 3 bases and J by 8 bases, with 11 bases between.

V gene TRBV28 combines with J gene TRBJ1-4, with no clear D. Trimming left V 9 bases short and J 4 bases short, with 12 bases between. This CDR3 contains 13 residues. Germline V gives CDR1 MDHEN, CDR2 SYDVKM. The CDR3 sequence is CASGEPVNEKLFF. Written as DNA, the CDR3 is TGTGCCAGTGGGGAGCCGGTTAATGAAAAACTGTTTTTT.

This clone came up once. The rearrangement uses TRBV7-2 and TRBJ1-1; D may be TRBD1 (5 bases). CDR1 and CDR2 from the germline V gene are SGHTA and FQGNSA. This CDR3 region has 14 residues. V lost 6 bases and J 4 bases, leaving 15 bases between the germline ends. CDR3 in amino acids: CASRPGPVATEAFF. For the CDR3, the DNA is TGTGCCAGCAGACCGGGGCCCGTTGCCACTGAAGCTTTCTTT. Supplemented by reference TRBV7-2 and TRBJ1-1, the full variable domain reads GAGVSQSPSNKVTEKGKDVELRCDPISGHTALYWYRQSLGQGLEFLIYFQGNSAPDKSGLPSDRFSAERTGGSVSTLTIQRTQQEDSAVYLCASRPGPVATEAFFGQGTRLTVV.

The chain employs TRBV18 and TRBJ2-7; 7 positions match TRBD1. CDR1 KGHSH and CDR2 LQKENI come from the germline V gene. V trimming: 6 bases; J trimming: 6 bases; junction bases outside the gene matches: 11. This CDR3 is 14 amino acids long. Here the CDR3 DNA reads TGTGCCAGCTCGTCCTCAGGGGGTTACGGCGAGCAGTACTTC. It is translated as CASSSSGGYGEQYF.

The chain employs TRBV29-1 and TRBJ1-2, with 8 bases identical to TRBD1. The germline V gene encodes CDR1 SQVTM and CDR2 ANQGSEA. This CDR3 comprises 14 residues. The V segment lost 4 bases and the J segment 7 bases; nucleotides outside the gene matches: 11. CDR3 amino acids: CSVGFGQGASGYTF. The CDR3 nucleotides read TGCAGCGTTGGTTTTGGGCAGGGGGCAAGTGGCTACACCTTC.

The chain carries TRBV11-2 and TRBJ2-7, with 10 bases matching TRBD2. J was trimmed by 7 bases and V by 3 bases; bases with no gene match: 9. Per the germline V gene, CDR1 is SGHAT and CDR2 is FQNNGV. The CDR3 totals 15 residues. The CDR3 loop reads CASSLEAGGPREQYF. CDR3 bases: TGTGCCAGCAGCTTGGAAGCGGGGGGGCCTAGGGAGCAGTACTTC.

The chain couples TRBV6-5 to TRBJ2-7; TRBD2 might be the D (5 bases). V was trimmed by 7 bases and J by 2 bases, leaving 15 bases between them. CDR1 is MNHEY and CDR2 is SVGAGI in the germline V gene. This CDR3 has 14 residues. For the CDR3, the DNA is TGTGCCAGCATTTTTTCGGGAAACACCTACGAGCAGTACTTC. It is translated as CASIFSGNTYEQYF.

The chain joins TRBV6-2 or TRBV6-3 to TRBJ1-4; 8 nucleotides match TRBD1. The J segment lost 4 bases and the V segment lost 1 base, leaving 2 bases of the junction unmatched. The CDR3 contains 15 residues. Germline assignment: CDR1 MNHEY and CDR2 SVGEGT. CDR3 coding DNA: TGTGCCAGCAGTTACTTCGACAGGGGTAATGAAAAACTGTTTTTT. It translates to CASSYFDRGNEKLFF.

The V call is TRBV7-8, the J call TRBJ2-1; 13 bases match TRBD2. The J segment lost 7 bases and the V segment lost 3 bases, leaving 0 bases of the junction unmatched. Per germline, CDR1 SGHVS and CDR2 FQNEAQ. There are 14 residues in the CDR3. CDR3 DNA: TGTGCCAGCAGCTTGGGACTAGCGGGGAATGAGCAGTTCTTC. Translated, it gives CASSLGLAGNEQFF.

The chain links TRBV10-3 to TRBJ2-7; D not resolved. The CDR3 runs to 15 residues. V lost 3 bases, J lost 6 bases, and 18 bases lay in between. The germline gives CDR1 ENHRY, CDR2 SYGVKD. The CDR3 here is CAISDPFRRSSEQYF. The CDR3 DNA follows: TGTGCCATCAGTGACCCATTCCGTAGGAGCAGCGAGCAGTACTTC.

V gene TRBV27 combines with J gene TRBJ1-1, with D possibly matching TRBD1 (5 bases). V dropped 4 bases and J dropped 1 base, with 10 bases sitting between them. From germline, CDR1 is MNHEY and CDR2 SMNVEV (reference sequence). CDR3 length equals 14 residues. The CDR3: CASSWGTKNTEAFF. The CDR3 DNA is TGTGCCAGCAGTTGGGGGACTAAGAACACTGAAGCTTTCTTT.

A single count supports this clone. This chain connects TRBV2 to TRBJ1-1, with D tentatively TRBD1 (6 bases). V lost 4 bases and J lost 5, with 11 bases in between. The CDR3 loop spans 13 amino acids. Per the germline V gene, CDR1 is SNHLY and CDR2 is FYNNEI. CDR3 bases: TGTGCCAGCAGTGTAAATCAGGGGACTGAAGCTTTCTTT. Amino acids: CASSVNQGTEAFF.

The gene calls are TRBV7-9 and TRBJ2-5, with a weak D call TRBD2 (7 bases). Between the trimmed V and J ends, which lost 0 bases and 4 bases, there was a span of 15 bases. The CDR3 runs 16 residues. CDR1 is SEHNR, CDR2 FQNEAQ, per germline (reference sequence). In DNA form, the CDR3 reads TGTGCCAGCAGCTTAGCAGCAGGGAGGGGGTCAGAGACCCAGTACTTC. It codes for CASSLAAGRGSETQYF.

Details on this clone: The sample carries other DNA sequences with the same CDR3. J is TRBJ2-7 and V is TRBV28; D possibly corresponds to TRBD2 (5 bases). Germline assignment: CDR1 MDHEN and CDR2 SYDVKM. This CDR3 spans 12 amino acids. The ends were cut back, 3 bases at V and 3 bases at J, with 6 bases in the middle. CDR3 DNA: TGTGCCAGCAGTTTGGGGAGCTACGAGCAGTACTTC. Translating it yields CASSLGSYEQYF.

The chain joins TRBV6-5 to TRBJ2-7, with 9 bases matching TRBD1. The germline CDR1 and CDR2 sequences are MNHEY and SVGAGI. The length of the CDR3 is 14 residues. The V and J ends lost 6 bases and 5 bases, in that order; junction bases with no gene match: 8. This chain's CDR3 is CASSLGTGTDEQYF. CDR3 DNA sequence: TGTGCCAGCAGCCTAGGGACAGGGACCGACGAGCAGTACTTC.

This clone was found once. The rearrangement links TRBV28 to TRBJ1-2; 8 bases are shared with TRBD1. The CDR3 loop spans 15 amino acids. V shed 2 bases and J 7 bases; nucleotides not matched to a gene: 9. The germline V gene encodes CDR1 MDHEN and CDR2 SYDVKM. CDR3 residues: CASSLPPTGVSGYTF. DNA of the CDR3: TGTGCCAGCAGTTTACCTCCGACAGGGGTGTCTGGCTACACCTTC.

The chain is built from TRBV7-9 and TRBJ2-3; no clear D. This CDR3 region has 14 residues. The V and J ends lost 1 base and 4 bases respectively, with 9 bases between them. Germline loops: CDR1 SEHNR, CDR2 FQNEAQ (reference sequence). As DNA, the CDR3 is TGTGCCAGCAGCTTAGAGGGATTTGCAGATACGCAGTATTTT. Translated: CASSLEGFADTQYF.

The rearrangement uses TRBV6-5 and TRBJ1-1, with D possibly matching TRBD1 (5 bases). The germline CDR1 and CDR2 sequences are MNHEY and SVGAGI. The V end lost 7 bases, the J end lost 9 bases, and 15 bases lay between the germline ends. The length of the CDR3 is 12 residues. CDR3 nucleotides: TGTGCCAGCATGACGGAAGGACACCAAGCTTTCTTT. Its translation is CASMTEGHQAFF.

The chain has TRBV9 and TRBJ1-2, with 7 positions matching TRBD1. The CDR3 length is 15 residues. V gave up 1 base and J gave up 6 bases; unmatched junction bases: 9. Per germline, CDR1 SGDLS and CDR2 YYNGEE. In DNA form, the CDR3 reads TGTGCCAGCAGCGTATATCGGGGGACAGAGAATGGCTACACCTTC. Amino acid sequence: CASSVYRGTENGYTF.

The CDR3 region has the DNA TGCGCCAGCAGCCAAGAGCTCCTCGGGACCCCCTTCGAACCCCTCTCCTACGAGCAGTACTTC. Translated, it gives CASSQELLGTPFEPLSYEQYF. V usage is TRBV4-3 and J usage is TRBJ2-7; D tentatively reads TRBD1 or TRBD2 (5 bases each). CDR3 length: 21 residues. Trimming removed 0 bases from V and 0 bases from J, with 27 bases in between. The germline gives CDR1 LGHNA, CDR2 YSLEER.

The rearrangement joins TRBV6-1 to TRBJ1-6; tentatively, D is TRBD1 (6 bases). Germline assignment: CDR1 MNHNS and CDR2 SASEGT. This CDR3 is 17 amino acids long. V dropped 4 bases and J dropped 9 bases, with 22 bases sitting between them. Here the CDR3 reads CASSGVPQGLLGSPLHF. CDR3 DNA sequence: TGTGCCAGCAGTGGGGTTCCTCAGGGGTTATTAGGTTCACCCCTCCACTTT.